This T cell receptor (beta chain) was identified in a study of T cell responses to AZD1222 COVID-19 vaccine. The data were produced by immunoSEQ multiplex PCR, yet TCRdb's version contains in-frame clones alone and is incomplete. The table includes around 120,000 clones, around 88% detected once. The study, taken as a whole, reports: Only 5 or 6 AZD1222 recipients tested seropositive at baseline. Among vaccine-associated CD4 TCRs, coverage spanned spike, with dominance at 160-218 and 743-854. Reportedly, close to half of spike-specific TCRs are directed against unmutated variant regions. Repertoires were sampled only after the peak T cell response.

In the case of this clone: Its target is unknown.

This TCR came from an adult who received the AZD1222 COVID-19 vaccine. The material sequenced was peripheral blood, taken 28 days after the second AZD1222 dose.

CDR3 sequence reads: CASSLGLEQYF. CDR3 coding DNA: TGTGCCAGCAGCTTGGGGCTCGAGCAGTACTTC. The J gene is TRBJ2-7, the V gene TRBV5-4; D call uncertain. Germline V gene lookup returns CDR1 SGHNT and CDR2 YYREEE (reference sequence). Trimming took off 0 bases at V and 6 bases at J, with 4 bases between the two ends. The CDR3 consists of 11 residues.